This T cell receptor (beta chain) originates from a study of immune evolution from preneoplasia to lung adenocarcinoma. Study-wide findings and caveats: From normal lung to invasive adenocarcinoma, top clone frequencies appeared to decrease. Clonality was highest in normal lung, lower in later-stage lesions apparently.

Produced via immunoSEQ multiplex PCR; TCRdb's table is partial and in-frame only. The data contain 5,700 or so clones, about 82% of them singletons. As concerns this clone: What it binds is not known.

Patient tissue came from resections in Japan or China, 2014–2017. Two lung cancer pathologists independently confirmed each histologic diagnosis. V lost 6 bases and J 3 bases, leaving 18 bases between the germline ends. The CDR3 runs 15 residues. Looked up from germline, CDR1 is WNHNN and CDR2 is SYGVQD (reference sequence). The receptor was derived from a donor at least 70 years old with lung adenocarcinoma. Sequencing used FFPE adjacent normal lung tissue. The V call is TRBV10-1, the J call TRBJ2-7; D is perhaps TRBD1 (5 bases). The CDR3 region has the DNA TGCGCCAGCAGACGGAGACAGTACCTAGTCTACGAGCAGTACTTC. Its translation is CASRRRQYLVYEQYF.